A selection of T cell receptor beta chains follows, all from one sample in a study of cytomegalovirus exposure and HLA in healthy donors. The table came from immunoSEQ multiplex PCR; TCRdb's copy has only in-frame clones and leaves some out. The sample holds 150,000 to 200,000 clones, roughly 73% seen once. Sequences were obtained from PBMCs. The receptors come from a woman in her twenties or thirties in good health and CMV-seronegative. The CDR3 runs from the conserved cysteine through the conserved F or W. Clone size, where shown, is once, few, many, or a class for clones that have expanded.

size,V,CDR3
few,TRBV7-8,CASSPLPGQGDQPQHF
.,TRBV9,CASSPQAVSYGYTF
.,TRBV19,CASSALTATNEKLFF
.,TRBV29-1,CSGGGGNYGYTF
.,TRBV27,CASSSSLLGLYGYTF
.,TRBV7-6,CASSLAGGTGAHTQYF
.,TRBV9,CASSSKPGLVTDTQYF
once,TRBV19,CASSIGGYNSPLHF
few,TRBV7-3,CASSLAGGLKDTQYF
.,TRBV2,CASRAGFSEAFF
few,TRBV27,CASSSEGGGSRAGELFF
.,TRBV5-4,CASSLSGSGYTF
.,TRBV15,CATSRGGHGGGYEQYF
.,TRBV12-5,CASGLGVGGDTEAFF
.,TRBV30,CAWSNARARNSPLHF
.,TRBV2,CASSERSPLHF
.,TRBV19,CASSLGQPLQGTIQYF
.,TRBV14,CASSRRTGINEKLFF
.,TRBV19,CASSIFGTGYYEQYF
.,TRBV6-1,CASSLTSGGGNEQFF
.,TRBV12-5,CASALGGLSNQPQHF
.,TRBV7-8,CASSLAKGGREQYF
.,TRBV7-9,CASSYPQGSLSNTGELFF
.,TRBV19,CASSLGTGKNTIYF
.,TRBV7-3,CASSQTGSTRNEQFF
.,TRBV5-1,CASSLFGDTGYGYTF
.,TRBV7-2,CASSPRGVSYEQYF
few,TRBV7-9,CASSLRGNGMNTEAFF
.,TRBV5-1,CASSFRPGIPDTQYF
.,TRBV6-1,CASSERAGGSYNEQFF
.,TRBV7-8,CVSKQKTAYEQYF
.,TRBV11-2,CASSPIRREQGAVYEQYF
.,TRBV29-1,CSVAHGVNTEAFF
.,TRBV7-8,CASSGRGAQPQHF
.,TRBV7-3,CASSPQLLTGELFF
.,TRBV5-6,CASTNPGVGNTIYF
.,TRBV18,CASLPAQGGYGYTF
.,TRBV5-4,CASSPNVGTANTEAFF
once,TRBV28,CASSGGGLDEQYF
.,TRBV10-3,CAISESAGGIGNTIYF
.,TRBV27,CASSFGLFYEQYF
few,TRBV6-5,CASSAGGPYGYTF
.,TRBV29-1,CSAYGTPYEQYF
.,TRBV5-4,CASSLTGVVGYTF
.,TRBV28,CASSSRTDEKLFF
.,TRBV6-6,CASSYRVGAYEQYF
.,TRBV30,CAWSVSSGNTIYF
.,TRBV27,CASSLNRANQPQHF
.,TRBV30,CAWSVGQLNSNQPQHF
.,TRBV5-4,CASRPGLDRLAGANVLTF
.,TRBV30,CAWRPPGSPLHF
.,TRBV10-3,CAIGGAGNTIYF